This TCR beta chain is drawn from a study of cytomegalovirus exposure and HLA in healthy donors. The PCR ran on 60 Vbeta and 13 Jbeta primers. Some clones are missing from TCRdb's copy, which holds only in-frame ones; the method was immunoSEQ multiplex PCR. The sample carries nearly 200,000 clones, about four fifths recorded once. Findings and caveats of the study: Rarity characterized most TCR sequences, yet some public TCRs appeared in many donors. TRBV6-2, TRBV6-3 and some other V segments were unresolvable in 87-base-pair reads. Earlier analysis found most TCR beta V segments productive about 87% or about 30% of the time.

Germline CDR1 reads SGHVS; CDR2 reads FNYEAQ. The germline V and J ends were trimmed by 2 bases and 0 bases, with 10 bases remaining between them. The CDR3 length is 16 residues. This clone was found once. As yet, its antigen is unknown. Sample: PBMCs. This receptor was taken from a male donor in good health and CMV-seropositive. This chain uses TRBV7-6 with TRBJ2-2; weak D call: TRBD2 (6 bases). The CDR3 loop is CASSLSSGANTGELFF. The DNA for the CDR3 is TGTGCCAGCAGCTTATCCTCGGGGGCGAACACCGGGGAGCTGTTTTTT.